This T cell receptor (beta chain) was recorded in a study of OX40 agonist ivuxolimab in advanced cancers. Study-wide context: Ivuxolimab was an agonistic, fully human IgG2 monoclonal antibody directed against OX40 (CD134), a costimulatory receptor. Intravenous ivuxolimab was administered to patients every 2 weeks at six dose levels: 0.01, 0.1, 0.3, 1.5, 3 and 10 mg/kg. Of the roughly 54 dose-escalation patients, hepatocellular carcinoma was present in roughly 19, melanoma in about 15, renal cell carcinoma in 9 and head and neck cancer in 9. A male proportion of under 85% and a mean age of around 60 years, ranging from 23 to 79, were recorded for the dose-escalation cohort. Prior anti-PD-1, anti-PD-L1 or anti-CTLA-4 therapy was permitted, and checkpoint inhibitors had been received by 40% to 50% of dose-escalation patients. Partial responses were achieved by three dose-escalation patients, of whom one had hepatocellular carcinoma and two had cutaneous melanoma. Peripheral TCRbeta sequencing aimed to test whether ivuxolimab altered TCR sequence diversity and caused clonal T-cell expansion. The paper describes the monotherapy dose-escalation part (N of about 52 patients) of the phase I trial of ivuxolimab. Here is what the overall study found, with its caveats: Antigen specificity was not determined for the clonally expanded peripheral T cells. In partial responders in the 0.1-3.0 mg/kg groups, normalized peripheral clonal expansion was found to be among the lowest, especially among CD8+ T cells. After ivuxolimab, expanded clones were on average more numerous among CD8+ T cells than among CD4+ T cells. Low levels of normalized T-cell clonal expansion were also seen in some patients who did not respond. At doses from 0.1 to 3.0 mg/kg, clonal expansion was seen in both CD4+ and CD8+ blood T cells between baseline and week 6.

With regard to this clone: Its antigen specificity is not known. No qualities accompany the bases; no much larger clone lies one base away.

From the germline V gene, CDR1 is SGHTS and CDR2 is YDEGEE. Trimming costs V 0 bases and J 14 bases, and their ends lie 23 bases apart. From cysteine to phenylalanine, the CDR3 is 15 amino acids long. Only the CDR3 DNA is retained, 45 bases long and in frame from the first base. Patients with a history of autoimmune disease or receiving systemic immunosuppression were excluded from the trial. Peripheral blood for TCR sequencing was drawn from every dose cohort at baseline, at cycle 4 day 1 and at cycle 7 day 1. The samples were taken from a phase I, first-in-human, multicenter, open-label dose-escalation trial of ivuxolimab. Adults with locally advanced or metastatic melanoma, renal cell, hepatocellular, or head and neck squamous cell carcinoma were enrolled in the trial. Before TCR sequencing, CD4+ T cells and CD8+ T cells were sorted from peripheral blood as separate populations. Genomic DNA was isolated from the sorted cells so that the TCRbeta CDR3 region could be sequenced. The immunoSEQ Assay was used to sequence the TCRbeta CDR3 regions. Entries here come from immuneACCESS through TCRdb and include only in-frame sequences with V and J called. Some clones fail to appear in such tables; in the studies checked, an unresolved V gene covers under half of the shortfall, and the cause of the remainder is unknown. A total of approximately 69,000 clones appear in this sample, 84% of them only once. Clones ranked in the top ten supply 0.9% to 1.4% of the sample.

The material was CD4+ or CD8+ T cells sorted from blood, obtained in a trial of the OX40 agonist ivuxolimab. The rearrangement joined TRBV5-8 to TRBJ1-2; D gene: possibly TRBD1, on 5 matching bases. The sequence was obtained from an adult with an advanced solid tumor such as melanoma, head and neck, liver or kidney cancer. The DNA is as follows: TGTGCCAGCAGCTTGGACCTTGCGGACGTCGACTGGGGGACCTTC. This yields the protein CASSLDLADVDWGTF.